This T cell receptor (beta chain) originates from a study of CD8 T cells in Susac syndrome. Regarding the study as a whole: Individuals included in the TCR sequencing and HLA analysis were acknowledged by the study to be relatively few in number.

Notes on this clonotype: Its specificity is not known.

V was cut by 5 bases and J by 4 bases, with 20 bases left in between. Germline assignment: CDR1 SGHAT and CDR2 FQNNGV. CDR3 length: 16 residues. When the RNA was reverse transcribed, random hexamers were used with an input of about 0.5 to 1 ug. A single record per CDR3 protein comes from TCRdb applying MiXCR to the immunoSEQ multiplex PCR reads. The table records approximately 220,000 distinct CDR3 sequences, 92% of them present only once. The TCR comes from a human donor with multiple sclerosis. Sequencing was performed on CD8+ T cells from PBMCs. V is TRBV11-2 and J is TRBJ2-5; TRBD2 might be the D (6 bases). The CDR3 loop reads CASSEPAGPGRETQYF. The CDR3 region has the DNA TGTGCCAGCAGCGAACCCGCGGGACCAGGCAGAGAGACCCAGTACTTC. The variable domain in full, completed from reference TRBV11-2 and TRBJ2-5, reads EAGVAQSPRYKIIEKRQSVAFWCNPISGHATLYWYQQILGQGPKLLIQFQNNGVVDDSQLPKDRFSAERLKGVDSTLKIQPAKLEDSAVYLCASSEPAGPGRETQYFGPGTRLLVL.